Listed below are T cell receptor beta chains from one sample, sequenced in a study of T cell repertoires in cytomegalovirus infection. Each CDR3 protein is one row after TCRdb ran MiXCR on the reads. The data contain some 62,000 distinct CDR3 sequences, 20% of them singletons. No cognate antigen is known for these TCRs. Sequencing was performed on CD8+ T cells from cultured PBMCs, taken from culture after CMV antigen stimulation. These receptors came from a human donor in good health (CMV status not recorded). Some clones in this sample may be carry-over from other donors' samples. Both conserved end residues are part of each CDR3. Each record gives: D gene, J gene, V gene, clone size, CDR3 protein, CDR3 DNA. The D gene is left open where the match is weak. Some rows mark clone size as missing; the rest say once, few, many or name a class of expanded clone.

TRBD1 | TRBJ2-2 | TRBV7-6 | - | CASSLAAKTGLPNTGELFF | TGTGCCAGCAGCTTAGCGGCGAAGACAGGGTTACCCAACACCGGGGAGCTGTTTTTT
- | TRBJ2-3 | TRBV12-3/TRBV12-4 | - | CASSASGGTDTQYF | TGTGCCAGCAGTGCGTCAGGGGGCACAGATACGCAGTATTTT
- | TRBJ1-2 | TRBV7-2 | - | CASSLIHTF | TGTGCCAGCAGCTTAATCCACACCTTC
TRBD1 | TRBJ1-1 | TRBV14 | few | CASSQERQGSLNTEAFF | TGTGCCAGCAGCCAAGAAAGACAGGGATCTCTGAACACTGAAGCTTTCTTT
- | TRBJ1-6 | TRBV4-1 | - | CASSQWGRSSPLHF | TGCGCCAGCAGCCAGTGGGGGAGGAGTTCACCCCTCCACTTT
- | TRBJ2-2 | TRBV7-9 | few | CASSYGLGTPNTGELFF | TGTGCCAGCAGCTACGGATTGGGGACCCCGAACACCGGGGAGCTGTTTTTT
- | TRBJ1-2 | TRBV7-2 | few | CASSLGGIRPNYGYTF | TGTGCCAGCAGCTTAGGAGGCATACGTCCTAACTATGGCTACACCTTC
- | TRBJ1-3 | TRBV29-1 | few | CSVGVPGSGNTIYF | TGCAGCGTGGGAGTTCCGGGCTCTGGAAACACCATATATTTT
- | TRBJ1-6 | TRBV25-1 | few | CASSEGGSELSPLHF | TGTGCCAGCAGTGAAGGGGGCAGTGAACTTTCACCCCTCCACTTT
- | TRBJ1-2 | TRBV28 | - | CASSFNGQNYGYTF | TGTGCCAGCAGTTTTAATGGACAGAACTATGGCTACACCTTC
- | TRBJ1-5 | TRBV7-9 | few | CASSFELEGNQPQHF | TGTGCCAGCAGCTTTGAGTTGGAGGGGAATCAGCCCCAGCATTTT
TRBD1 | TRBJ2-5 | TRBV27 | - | CASSYRDRQQETQYF | TGTGCCAGCAGTTACCGGGACAGACAGCAAGAGACCCAGTACTTC
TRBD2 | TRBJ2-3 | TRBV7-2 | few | CASSPASGGSTDTQYF | TGTGCCAGCAGCCCCGCTAGCGGGGGTAGCACAGATACGCAGTATTTT
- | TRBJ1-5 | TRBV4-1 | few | CASSQDFYASYNQPQHF | TGCGCCAGCAGCCAAGATTTTTACGCCAGCTACAATCAGCCCCAGCATTTT
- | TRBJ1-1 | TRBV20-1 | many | CSARDIWGLNTEAFF | TGCAGTGCTAGAGATATTTGGGGATTGAACACTGAAGCTTTCTTT
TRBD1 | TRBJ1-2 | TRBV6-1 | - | CASSEGDPGQGVFDGYTF | TGTGCCAGCAGTGAAGGGGACCCGGGACAGGGGGTTTTTGATGGCTACACCTTC
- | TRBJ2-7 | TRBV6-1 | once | CASSSLDGSYEQYF | TGTGCCAGCAGTTCCTTGGACGGAAGCTACGAGCAGTACTTC
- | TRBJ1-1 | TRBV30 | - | CAWNPTGVIAFF | TGTGCCTGGAATCCTACTGGGGTGATTGCTTTCTTT
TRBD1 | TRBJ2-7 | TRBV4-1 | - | CASSQASGDRGLYEQYF | TGCGCCAGCAGCCAAGCAAGTGGGGACAGGGGGCTTTACGAGCAGTACTTC
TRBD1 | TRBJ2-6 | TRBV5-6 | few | CASSWGQGSSGANVLTF | TGTGCCAGCAGCTGGGGACAGGGTAGCTCTGGGGCCAACGTCCTGACTTTC
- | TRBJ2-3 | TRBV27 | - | CASSFEAPPDTQYF | TGTGCCAGCAGTTTCGAAGCCCCCCCAGATACGCAGTATTTT
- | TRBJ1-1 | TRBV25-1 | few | CASSEYDLLENTEAFF | TGTGCCAGCAGTGAATATGACTTATTAGAGAACACTGAAGCTTTCTTT
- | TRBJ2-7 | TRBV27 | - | CASYSVPDEQYF | TGTGCCAGCTATTCGGTTCCGGACGAGCAGTACTTC
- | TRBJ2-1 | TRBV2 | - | CASSGTNYNEQFF | TGTGCCAGCAGTGGGACGAACTACAATGAGCAGTTCTTC
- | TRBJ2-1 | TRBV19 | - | CASTPHGANNEQFF | TGTGCCAGTACCCCCCACGGGGCAAACAATGAGCAGTTCTTC
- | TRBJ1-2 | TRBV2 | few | CASSDFGQPNYGYTF | TGTGCCAGCAGTGATTTCGGACAGCCTAACTATGGCTACACCTTC
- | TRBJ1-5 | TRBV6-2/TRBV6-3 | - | CASSYIGTRDQPQHF | TGTGCCAGCAGTTACATTGGAACACGGGACCAGCCCCAGCATTTT
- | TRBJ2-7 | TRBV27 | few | CASSFSGYEQYF | TGTGCCAGCAGTTTTTCTGGCTACGAGCAGTACTTC
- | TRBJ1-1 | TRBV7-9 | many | CASSLGAPRYTEAFF | TGTGCCAGCAGCTTAGGGGCGCCGAGGTACACTGAAGCTTTCTTT
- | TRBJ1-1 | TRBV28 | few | CASSPRGGGVRSTEAFF | TGTGCCAGCAGTCCTCGTGGAGGGGGGGTTCGAAGCACTGAAGCTTTCTTT
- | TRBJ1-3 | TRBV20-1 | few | CSAQGSGNTIYF | TGCAGTGCTCAGGGCAGTGGAAACACCATATATTTT
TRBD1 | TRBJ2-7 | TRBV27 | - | CASSWTGSYEQYF | TGTGCCAGCAGTTGGACAGGTTCCTACGAGCAGTACTTC
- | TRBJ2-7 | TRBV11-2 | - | CASSLDRRSSYEQYF | TGTGCCAGCAGCTTAGATAGGCGAAGCTCCTACGAGCAGTACTTC
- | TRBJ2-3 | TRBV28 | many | CASSFRPLRGTDTQYF | TGTGCCAGCAGTTTTCGCCCATTGAGGGGGACCGATACGCAGTATTTT
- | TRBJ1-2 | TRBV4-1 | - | CASSQVGTSYGYTF | TGCGCCAGCAGCCAAGTGGGGACGTCCTATGGCTACACCTTC
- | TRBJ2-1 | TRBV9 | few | CASSVGGAGVYNEQFF | TGTGCCAGCAGCGTAGGAGGGGCTGGAGTCTACAATGAGCAGTTCTTC
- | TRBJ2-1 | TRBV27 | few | CASSLSQTFYNEQFF | TGTGCCAGCAGTTTATCGCAGACTTTTTACAATGAGCAGTTCTTC
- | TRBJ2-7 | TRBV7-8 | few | CASSFSSGDEQYF | TGTGCCAGCAGCTTTAGTAGTGGGGACGAGCAGTACTTC
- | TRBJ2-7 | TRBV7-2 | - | CASSIPRDRSSYEQYF | TGTGCCAGCAGCATCCCCCGCGACAGGTCGTCCTACGAGCAGTACTTC
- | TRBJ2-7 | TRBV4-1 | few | CASSHLDVGYEQYF | TGCGCCAGCAGCCATTTGGACGTTGGTTACGAGCAGTACTTC
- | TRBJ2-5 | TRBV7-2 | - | CASSSIPWRETQYF | TGTGCCAGCAGCTCGATACCGTGGAGGGAGACCCAGTACTTC